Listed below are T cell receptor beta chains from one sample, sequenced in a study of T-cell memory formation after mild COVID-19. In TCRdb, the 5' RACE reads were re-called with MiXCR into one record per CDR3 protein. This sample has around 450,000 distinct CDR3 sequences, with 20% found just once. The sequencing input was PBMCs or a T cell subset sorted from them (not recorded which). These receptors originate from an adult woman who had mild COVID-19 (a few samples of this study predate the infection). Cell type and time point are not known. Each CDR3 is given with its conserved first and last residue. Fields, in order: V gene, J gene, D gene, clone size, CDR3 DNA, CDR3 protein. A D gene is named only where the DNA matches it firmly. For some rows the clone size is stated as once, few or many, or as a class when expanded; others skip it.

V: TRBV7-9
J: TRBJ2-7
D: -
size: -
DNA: TGTGCCAGCAGCTTAGCCAGGGCCCCGGGGGTGTACGAGCAGTACTTC
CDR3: CASSLARAPGVYEQYF

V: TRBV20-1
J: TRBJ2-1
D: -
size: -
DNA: TGCAGTCTCCCGGGTAGCTCCTACAATGAGCAGTTCTTC
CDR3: CSLPGSSYNEQFF

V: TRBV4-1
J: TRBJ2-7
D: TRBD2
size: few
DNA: TGCGCCAGCAGCCAACGGGGGGTTAACTACGAGCAGTACTTC
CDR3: CASSQRGVNYEQYF

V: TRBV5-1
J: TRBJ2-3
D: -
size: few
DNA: TGCGCCAGCAGCTTGGACGGCAGGGATGGAGATACGCAGTATTTT
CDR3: CASSLDGRDGDTQYF

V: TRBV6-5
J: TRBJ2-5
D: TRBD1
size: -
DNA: TGTGCCAGCAGTAATACAGGGGGCGAAGAGACCCAGTACTTC
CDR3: CASSNTGGEETQYF

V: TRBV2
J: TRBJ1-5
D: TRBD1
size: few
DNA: TGTGCCAGCAGGGCTAAACCGGACAGGGGGGAATATAGCAATCAGCCCCAGCATTTT
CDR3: CASRAKPDRGEYSNQPQHF

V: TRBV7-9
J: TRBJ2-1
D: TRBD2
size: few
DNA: TGTGCCAGCAGCTTAGACGACGGGAGGGGCAACAATGAGCAGTTCTTC
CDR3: CASSLDDGRGNNEQFF

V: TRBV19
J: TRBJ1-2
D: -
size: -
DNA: TGTGCCAGTAGTGCCCGGACAGACTATGGCTACACCTTC
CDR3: CASSARTDYGYTF

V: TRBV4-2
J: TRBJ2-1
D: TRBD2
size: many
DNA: TGTGCCAGCAGCCCCCCGGGGAGACTAGCGGGTAATGAGCAGTTCTTC
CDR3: CASSPPGRLAGNEQFF

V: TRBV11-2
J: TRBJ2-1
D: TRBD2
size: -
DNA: TGTGCCAGCAGCTCCTTTACTAGCGGGGGTTACAATGAGCAGTTCTTC
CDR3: CASSSFTSGGYNEQFF

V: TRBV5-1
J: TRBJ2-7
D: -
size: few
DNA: TGCGCCAGCAGCCGTGCTCGTACTGCCGACTACGAGCAGTACTTC
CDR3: CASSRARTADYEQYF

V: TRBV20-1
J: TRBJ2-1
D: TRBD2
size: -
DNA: TGCAGTGCTAGGCCTGGACTAGCGGGAGGGCCTACCTTCTACAATGAGCAGTTCTTC
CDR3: CSARPGLAGGPTFYNEQFF

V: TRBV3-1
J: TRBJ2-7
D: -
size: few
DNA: TGTGCCAGCAGCCAAGATGAATTCTCTAGGTACGAGCAGTACTTC
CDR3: CASSQDEFSRYEQYF

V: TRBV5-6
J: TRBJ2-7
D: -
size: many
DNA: TGTGCCAGCAGCCCCAGGACGGTTTCCTACGAGCAGTACTTC
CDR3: CASSPRTVSYEQYF

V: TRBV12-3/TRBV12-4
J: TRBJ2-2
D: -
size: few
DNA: TGTGCCAGCAGTTTTGGGGGACCGGTTGAGCTGTTTTTT
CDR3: CASSFGGPVELFF

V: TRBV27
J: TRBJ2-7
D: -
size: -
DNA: TGTGCCAGCAGTTTCAAGGCTAGCAGCTCCTACGAGCAGTACTTC
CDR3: CASSFKASSSYEQYF

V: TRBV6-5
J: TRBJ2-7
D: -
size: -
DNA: TGTGCCAGCAGTTACTCACCGGGACTGGCCTTCTACGAGCAGTACTTC
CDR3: CASSYSPGLAFYEQYF

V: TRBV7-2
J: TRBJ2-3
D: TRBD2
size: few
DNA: TGTGCCAGCAGTTCAAGTAGCGGGAGGGCCGTAGATACGCAGTATTTT
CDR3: CASSSSSGRAVDTQYF

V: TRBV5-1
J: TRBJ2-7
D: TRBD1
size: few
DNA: TGCGCCAGCAGCCCGGGACAGGGTGTCATCGAGCAGTACTTC
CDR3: CASSPGQGVIEQYF

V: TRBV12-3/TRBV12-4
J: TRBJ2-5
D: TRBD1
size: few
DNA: TGTGCCAGCAGTCTGGGACAGGGGGATAAAGAGACCCAGTACTTC
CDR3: CASSLGQGDKETQYF

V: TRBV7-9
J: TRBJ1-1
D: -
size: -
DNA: TGTGCCAGCAGCCCAACCAGAGGCACTGAAGCTTTCTTT
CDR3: CASSPTRGTEAFF

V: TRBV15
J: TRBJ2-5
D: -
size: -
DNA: TGTGCCACCAGCAGAGATGGGGGGTACCAAGAGACCCAGTACTTC
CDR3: CATSRDGGYQETQYF

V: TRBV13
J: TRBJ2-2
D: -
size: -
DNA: TGTGCCAGCAGCTCACCCTCGGGGACCGGGGAGCTGTTTTTT
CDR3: CASSSPSGTGELFF

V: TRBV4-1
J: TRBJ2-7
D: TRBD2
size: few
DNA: TGCGCCAGCAGCCAAGATCTGGGAGGGTTCGACGAGCAGTACTTC
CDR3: CASSQDLGGFDEQYF

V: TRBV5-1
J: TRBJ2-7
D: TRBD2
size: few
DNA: TGCGCCAGCAGCTCGGGACTAGCGGGAGTAAACTACGAGCAGTACTTC
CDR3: CASSSGLAGVNYEQYF

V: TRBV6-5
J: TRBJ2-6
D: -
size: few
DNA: TGTGCCAGCAGTTCTGGACAGCCCCTTACCTCTGGGGCCAACGTCCTGACTTTC
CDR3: CASSSGQPLTSGANVLTF

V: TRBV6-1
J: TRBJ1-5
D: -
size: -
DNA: TGTGCCAGCAGTGAAGCGGTACCGGGAGCCCCCGGGCATTTT
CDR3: CASSEAVPGAPGHF

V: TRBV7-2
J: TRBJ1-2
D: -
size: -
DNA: TGTGCCAGCAGCTTAGGGGCAGCAGATTATGGCTACACCTTC
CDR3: CASSLGAADYGYTF

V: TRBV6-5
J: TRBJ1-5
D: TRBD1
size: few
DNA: TGTGCCAGCAGTTACTCGCAGGGGGCAGGTCAGCCCCAGCATTTT
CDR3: CASSYSQGAGQPQHF